Listed here are 32 T cell receptor beta chains from one sample, sequenced in a study of blood T cell repertoires in COVID-19. Profiled with immunoSEQ multiplex PCR; TCRdb holds only in-frame clones, not every one. The sample holds hundreds of thousands of clones, roughly 90% seen once. The sample was peripheral blood. These TCRs come from a woman in her 30s with COVID-19, enrolled during active disease.

The chain joins TRBV7-2 to TRBJ2-5, with TRBD2 matching 12 bases. V dropped 5 bases and J dropped 4; count of bases not matched to a gene: 8. CDR1 SGHTA and CDR2 FQGNSA come from the germline V gene. The CDR3 is 16 amino acids. The CDR3 sequence: CASSPTSGSIGETQYF. CDR3 DNA: TGTGCCAGCAGCCCGACTAGCGGGAGCATCGGAGAGACCCAGTACTTC.

The rearrangement links TRBV10-3 to TRBJ2-7, with 12 bases fitting TRBD2. The CDR3 extends over 14 amino acids. Germline V lookup: CDR1 ENHRY, CDR2 SYGVKD. After removal of 4 bases from V and 3 bases from J, the junction contained 1 base not matched to a gene. CDR3 region: CAISGTSGDYEQYF. The CDR3 DNA sequence: TGTGCCATCAGTGGGACTAGCGGGGACTACGAGCAGTACTTC.

The rearrangement uses TRBV13 and TRBJ1-5, with 7 positions matching TRBD1. The V gene's germline CDR1 is PRHDT and CDR2 FYEKMQ (reference sequence). J gave up 7 bases and V 3 bases, and 6 bases lay outside the gene matches. This CDR3 contains 14 residues. The CDR3 sequence: CASSLKGAGQPQHF. For the CDR3, the DNA is TGTGCCAGCAGCTTGAAGGGGGCAGGGCAGCCCCAGCATTTT.

The genes are TRBV7-8 and TRBJ2-1, with 8 bases fitting TRBD2. J was trimmed by 0 bases and V by 10 bases; bases with no gene match: 11. Germline loops: CDR1 SGHVS, CDR2 FQNEAQ. The CDR3 has 16 amino acids. The CDR3 protein is CATGERGTSSYNEQFF. Written as DNA, the CDR3 is TGTGCCACCGGGGAGCGGGGGACCAGCTCCTACAATGAGCAGTTCTTC.

This clone was picked up one time. The chain is built from TRBV6-6 and TRBJ1-5; D unresolved. Germline values: CDR1 MNHNY, CDR2 SVGAGI (reference sequence). V was pared by 2 bases and J by 0 bases, with 11 bases between. The CDR3 loop spans 16 amino acids. The CDR3 protein is CASSYDTVYSNQPQHF. The CDR3 DNA reads TGTGCCAGCAGTTACGATACAGTCTATAGCAATCAGCCCCAGCATTTT.

CDR3 sequence: CASSLGTGDTEAFF. The CDR3 region has the DNA TGTGCCAGCAGTTTGGGGACAGGGGACACTGAAGCTTTCTTT. The gene calls are TRBV28 and TRBJ1-1; 10 nucleotides line up with TRBD1. The CDR3 runs to 14 residues. The junction had 1 base not matched to a gene; V was cut back by 3 bases and J by 3 bases. Germline V gene data show CDR1 as MDHEN and CDR2 as SYDVKM.

The CDR3 DNA sequence: TGTGCCAGCAGTCTAAGACAGGGGTTAGCCTACGAGCAGTACTTC. As protein: CASSLRQGLAYEQYF. The J gene is TRBJ2-7, the V gene TRBV2; 8 nucleotides line up with TRBD1. Losses at the gene ends were 5 bases for V and 2 bases for J; bases not matched to a gene: 8. In germline, CDR1 is SNHLY, CDR2 FYNNEI. This CDR3 comprises 15 residues.

This chain connects TRBV4-1 to TRBJ2-7; weak D call: TRBD1 (5 bases). The CDR3 consists of 14 residues. The germline V and J ends were trimmed by 6 bases and 3 bases, with 15 bases remaining between them. Per the germline V gene, CDR1 is MGHRA and CDR2 is YSYEKL. The CDR3 protein is CASRPDLRGYEQYF. CDR3 nucleotide sequence: TGCGCCAGCAGGCCCGACCTTAGGGGCTACGAGCAGTACTTC.

DNA for the CDR3: TGTGCCAGCAGCTTAAGAGGTGGACACCTGAACACTGAAGCTTTCTTT. Translating it yields CASSLRGGHLNTEAFF. V gene TRBV7-9 combines with J gene TRBJ1-1; D is perhaps TRBD1 (5 bases). Germline lookup yields CDR1 SEHNR and CDR2 FQNEAQ (reference sequence). The CDR3 covers 16 residues. The germline V and J ends were trimmed by 2 bases and 0 bases, with 13 bases remaining between them.

The chain is built from TRBV18 and TRBJ1-6; D ambiguous. There are 15 residues in the CDR3. Trimming cost V 5 bases and J 0 bases, with 8 bases left between them. Germline V CDR1 and CDR2: KGHSH, LQKENI. CDR3 loop: CASSGYSSYNSPLHF. The CDR3 DNA reads as TGTGCCAGCTCAGGATACAGCTCCTATAATTCACCCCTCCACTTT.

The genes are TRBV2 and TRBJ2-5; 7 bases align to TRBD2. Looked up from germline, CDR1 is SNHLY and CDR2 is FYNNEI. V lost 3 bases, J lost 1 base, and 8 bases stayed unmatched. This CDR3 region has 16 residues. CDR3 sequence: CASSDESGLLQETQYF. As DNA, the CDR3 is TGTGCCAGCAGTGATGAGTCGGGACTACTCCAAGAGACCCAGTACTTC.

CDR3 in amino acids: CASSRSVQPYEQYV. In DNA form, the CDR3 reads TGTGCCAGCAGTAGAAGTGTACAACCCTACGAGCAGTACGTC. This chain joins TRBV6-6 and TRBJ2-7; D gene uncertain. The germline V gene has CDR1 MNHNY and CDR2 SVGAGI (reference sequence). Trimming left V 5 bases short and J 2 bases short, with 13 bases between. There are 14 residues in the CDR3.

The J gene is TRBJ1-1, the V gene TRBV18; no definite D call. The CDR3 contains 12 residues. V was clipped by 3 bases and J by 1 base, with 3 bases between them. Germline CDR1 is KGHSH and CDR2 is LQKENI. This CDR3 is CASSPQNTEAFF. In DNA form, the CDR3 reads TGTGCCAGCTCACCTCAGAACACTGAAGCTTTCTTT.

The chain employs TRBV6-5 and TRBJ1-4, with a weak D call TRBD1 (6 bases). Trimming pared 2 bases from V and 2 bases from J, leaving 9 bases between. Germline loops: CDR1 MNHEY, CDR2 SVGAGI. The CDR3 runs to 15 residues. In DNA, the CDR3 is TGTGCCAGCAGTTACCTCACAGGGACTAATGAAAAACTGTTTTTT. Residues: CASSYLTGTNEKLFF.

The V call is TRBV28, the J call TRBJ1-5; D might be TRBD1 (6 bases). The CDR3 contains 14 residues. Per germline, CDR1 MDHEN and CDR2 SYDVKM. The V and J ends lost 4 bases and 6 bases respectively, with 13 bases between them. The CDR3 sequence: CASSWTARGQPQHF. The CDR3 DNA sequence: TGTGCCAGCAGTTGGACAGCTCGGGGTCAGCCCCAGCATTTT.

V usage is TRBV19 and J usage is TRBJ2-7; D unclear. The CDR3 extends over 16 amino acids. V lost 5 bases and J 3 bases, leaving 20 bases between the germline ends. Germline CDR1 and CDR2: LNHDA and SQIVND (reference sequence). In DNA, the CDR3 is TGTGCCAGTAGTCCAGTGGGCCCTTCCCCTCACTACGAGCAGTACTTC. Translation: CASSPVGPSPHYEQYF.

V gene TRBV19 combines with J gene TRBJ1-4; tentatively, D is TRBD1 (6 bases). From germline, CDR1 is LNHDA and CDR2 SQIVND (reference sequence). The CDR3 runs to 14 residues. Trimming took 4 bases from V and 2 from J, leaving 8 bases between them. The CDR3 DNA reads TGTGCCAGTAGTAGGGGGGGCACTAATGAAAAACTGTTTTTT. Translating gives CASSRGGTNEKLFF.

To note about this clone: This clone may be a read error of a much larger clone one base away. The gene calls are TRBV6-2 or TRBV6-3 and TRBJ2-7; 11 nucleotides match TRBD2. The CDR3 has 17 amino acids. Germline V gives CDR1 MNHEY, CDR2 SVGEGT. The CDR3 spells CASSEPTSGDSSYKQYF. CDR3 coding DNA: TGTGCCAGCAGCGAACCGACTAGCGGGGACAGCTCCTACAAGCAGTACTTC.

CDR3 in amino acids: CASSSSTGGAAGELFF. The DNA of the CDR3 is TGTGCCAGCAGCTCCAGCACAGGGGGCGCAGCCGGGGAGCTGTTTTTT. The J gene is TRBJ2-2, the V gene TRBV7-2; 9 bases line up with TRBD1. Losses at the gene ends were 4 bases for V and 6 bases for J; bases not matched to a gene: 9. CDR1 is SGHTA and CDR2 is FQGNSA in the germline V gene. The length of the CDR3 is 16 residues. Variable domain in full (rest from reference TRBV7-2 and TRBJ2-2): GAGVSQSPSNKVTEKGKDVELRCDPISGHTALYWYRQSLGQGLEFLIYFQGNSAPDKSGLPSDRFSAERTGGSVSTLTIQRTQQEDSAVYLCASSSSTGGAAGELFFGEGSRLTVL.

The V gene is TRBV11-3, the J gene TRBJ1-1; D is possibly TRBD1 (6 bases). Germline values: CDR1 SGHNT, CDR2 YENEEA. This CDR3 has 14 amino acids. V was clipped by 7 bases and J by 4 bases, with 16 bases between them. The CDR3 is CASTWGGLGTEAFF. The CDR3 nucleotides are TGTGCCAGCACCTGGGGGGGCTTAGGCACTGAAGCTTTCTTT.

This rearrangement joins TRBV5-1 to TRBJ2-7; 8 positions match TRBD1. After removal of 4 bases from V and 0 bases from J, the junction contained 6 bases not matched to a gene. Germline V gene lookup returns CDR1 SGHRS and CDR2 YFSETQ. This CDR3 has 15 residues. This CDR3 reads CASSRGQGGSYEQYF. CDR3 DNA: TGCGCCAGCAGCAGAGGACAGGGCGGCTCCTACGAGCAGTACTTC. The full variable domain, rest sourced from reference TRBV5-1 and TRBJ2-7, is KAGVTQTPRYLIKTRGQQVTLSCSPISGHRSVSWYQQTPGQGLQFLFEYFSETQRNKGNFPGRFSGRQFSNSRSEMNVSTLELGDSALYLCASSRGQGGSYEQYFGPGTRLTVT.

This rearrangement joins TRBV5-6 to TRBJ2-7, with TRBD1 as a possible D gene (5 bases). V lost 1 base, J lost 1 base, and 6 bases lay in between. This CDR3 is 13 amino acids long. Germline values: CDR1 SGHDT, CDR2 YYEEEE. The CDR3 region has the DNA TGTGCCAGCAGCTTGCAGGGTTCCTACGAGCAGTACGTC. Its translation is CASSLQGSYEQYV.

The V call is TRBV5-4, the J call TRBJ1-2; D remains ambiguous. V was pared by 4 bases and J by 1 base, with 17 bases between. CDR3 size: 16 residues. Germline CDR1 SGHNT, CDR2 YYREEE (reference sequence). The CDR3 DNA is TGTGCCAGCAGCACGCACGGGGAGGTCCTTAACTATGGCTACACCTTC. Amino acid sequence: CASSTHGEVLNYGYTF.

V gene TRBV4-1 combines with J gene TRBJ2-6; maybe TRBD1 (5 bases). Trimming removed 0 bases from V and 0 bases from J, with 18 bases in between. The CDR3 covers 20 residues. CDR1 is MGHRA and CDR2 is YSYEKL in the germline V gene. This chain's CDR3 is CASSQDAAGSTGSGANVLTF. As DNA, the CDR3 is TGCGCCAGCAGCCAAGATGCGGCAGGGTCTACTGGCTCTGGGGCCAACGTCCTGACTTTC.

This sequence joins TRBV11-2 and TRBJ2-1; the match to TRBD2 covers 13 bases. The CDR3 has 16 residues. The J segment lost 2 bases and the V segment lost 4 bases, leaving 2 bases of the junction unmatched. Germline loops: CDR1 SGHAT, CDR2 FQNNGV. Here the CDR3 reads CASSSGLAGAYNEQFF. DNA for the CDR3: TGTGCCAGCAGCTCCGGACTAGCGGGAGCCTACAATGAGCAGTTCTTC.

The chain recombines TRBV5-1 with TRBJ2-5; the D gene is possibly TRBD2 (6 bases). CDR1 and CDR2 from the germline V gene are SGHRS and YFSETQ. Trimming took off 4 bases at V and 1 base at J, with 11 bases between the two ends. The CDR3 sequence is 14 residues long. The CDR3 protein is CASSPGDSQETQYF. CDR3 coding DNA: TGCGCCAGCAGCCCGGGGGACTCCCAAGAGACCCAGTACTTC. The whole variable domain, filled in from reference TRBV5-1 and TRBJ2-5, reads KAGVTQTPRYLIKTRGQQVTLSCSPISGHRSVSWYQQTPGQGLQFLFEYFSETQRNKGNFPGRFSGRQFSNSRSEMNVSTLELGDSALYLCASSPGDSQETQYFGPGTRLLVL.

V and J are TRBV11-3 and TRBJ2-3; the match to TRBD2 covers 13 bases. J gave up 6 bases and V 5 bases, and 17 bases lay outside the gene matches. This CDR3 has 19 amino acids. Germline lookup yields CDR1 SGHNT and CDR2 YENEEA. The CDR3 spells CASSPGLAGAFRRSDTQYF. The CDR3 DNA reads as TGTGCCAGCAGCCCCGGACTAGCGGGAGCCTTCCGAAGATCTGATACGCAGTATTTT.

V is TRBV24-1 and J is TRBJ2-1, with 9 bases aligning to TRBD2. CDR3 length equals 17 residues. Germline trimming cut 3 bases from V and 8 bases from J; bases unmatched to any gene: 13. From germline, CDR1 is KGHDR and CDR2 SFDVKD. This CDR3 is CATSDLGGGRAGYEQFF. The CDR3 nucleotides read TGTGCCACCAGTGATCTAGGGGGCGGGAGGGCCGGCTATGAGCAGTTCTTC.

V and J are TRBV25-1 and TRBJ2-3, with a tentative D call TRBD1 (6 bases). Germline CDR1 and CDR2: MGHDK and SYGVNS. V shed 4 bases and J shed 0 bases, with 14 bases lying between them. This CDR3 has 16 residues. The CDR3 region has the DNA TGTGCCAGCAGTGTGGACAGATTCGCTAGCACAGATACGCAGTATTTT. It encodes CASSVDRFASTDTQYF.

The chain links TRBV7-9 to TRBJ2-1; TRBD1 agrees at 11 bases. The junction had 11 bases not matched to a gene; V was cut back by 5 bases and J by 8 bases. The CDR3 extends over 16 amino acids. Germline lookup yields CDR1 SEHNR and CDR2 FQNEAQ (reference sequence). CDR3 region: CASSPGQGAGLDEQFF. The CDR3 nucleotides are TGTGCCAGCAGCCCCGGACAGGGGGCGGGGTTGGATGAGCAGTTCTTC.

The J gene is TRBJ1-6, the V gene TRBV27; D might be TRBD1 (6 bases). V lost 5 bases and J 7 bases, leaving 18 bases between the germline ends. The germline V gene has CDR1 MNHEY and CDR2 SMNVEV (reference sequence). The CDR3 is made up of 16 amino acids. In nucleotides, the CDR3 is TGTGCCAGCAGTCCAGGGGTAGGGAACGGGAATTCACCCCTCCACTTT. Encoded protein: CASSPGVGNGNSPLHF.

V and J are TRBV19 and TRBJ1-4; 8 nucleotides agree with TRBD1. CDR1 is LNHDA and CDR2 is SQIVND in the germline V gene (reference sequence). V lost 6 bases to trimming and J lost 7 bases; unmatched junction nucleotides: 13. The CDR3 is 16 amino acids. CDR3 residues: CASSSGQGSDAEKLFF. CDR3 nucleotides: TGTGCCAGTAGCTCTGGACAGGGTTCGGACGCTGAAAAACTGTTTTTT. Full variable domain (missing parts from reference TRBV19 and TRBJ1-4): DGGITQSPKYLFRKEGQNVTLSCEQNLNHDAMYWYRQDPGQGLRLIYYSQIVNDFQKGDIAEGYSVSREKKESFPLTVTSAQKNPTAFYLCASSSGQGSDAEKLFFGSGTQLSVL.